Listed below are T cell receptor beta chains from one sample, sequenced in a study of shared T cell receptors in the human thymus. The protocol was immunoSEQ multiplex PCR, while the TCRdb copy is restricted to in-frame clones and leaves out a portion. This sample carries hundreds of thousands of clones, approximately 89% of them seen once, and the ten largest clones take 0.0094%. These data also featured in a second study, about human thymus T cells.

Material: thymocytes. These receptors originate from a boy younger than two with a congenital heart defect. Both conserved end residues are part of each CDR3.

V gene: TRBV2
J gene: TRBJ2-7
CDR3 protein: CASKTSGSYEQYF

V gene: TRBV25-1
J gene: TRBJ1-2
CDR3 protein: CASSLGGQPYGYTF

V gene: TRBV30
J gene: TRBJ1-2
CDR3 protein: CAWSPGTTGDYGYTF

V gene: TRBV5-4
J gene: TRBJ2-7
CDR3 protein: CASSLGSGGALTYEQYF

V gene: TRBV19
J gene: TRBJ2-3
CDR3 protein: CASRDSYLRTDTQYF

V gene: TRBV6-4
J gene: TRBJ1-6
CDR3 protein: CASRPTGRNSPLHF

V gene: TRBV5-1
J gene: TRBJ2-2
CDR3 protein: CASSPLSVGREELFF

V gene: TRBV9
J gene: TRBJ2-1
CDR3 protein: CASSIRTSGRDYNEQFF

V gene: TRBV18
J gene: TRBJ2-7
CDR3 protein: CASSPDRSYEQYF

V gene: TRBV27
J gene: TRBJ2-2
CDR3 protein: CASSGGPSGELFF

V gene: TRBV28
J gene: TRBJ1-2
CDR3 protein: CASSFYRANYGYTF

V gene: TRBV21-1
J gene: TRBJ1-4
CDR3 protein: CASSIPGWEKLFF

V gene: TRBV2
J gene: TRBJ2-7
CDR3 protein: CASSEEPGSYEQYF

V gene: TRBV28
J gene: TRBJ1-3
CDR3 protein: CASSVMGQWASSGNTIYF

V gene: TRBV7-2
J gene: TRBJ1-3
CDR3 protein: CASSPTGGAFGNTIYF

V gene: TRBV30
J gene: TRBJ1-2
CDR3 protein: CAWSVGQGVDGYTF

V gene: TRBV15
J gene: TRBJ1-2
CDR3 protein: CATSPSTGYGYTF

V gene: TRBV5-1
J gene: TRBJ2-1
CDR3 protein: CASSLAASAKSYNEQFF

V gene: TRBV7-2
J gene: TRBJ2-7
CDR3 protein: CASSRNRTGGYEQYF